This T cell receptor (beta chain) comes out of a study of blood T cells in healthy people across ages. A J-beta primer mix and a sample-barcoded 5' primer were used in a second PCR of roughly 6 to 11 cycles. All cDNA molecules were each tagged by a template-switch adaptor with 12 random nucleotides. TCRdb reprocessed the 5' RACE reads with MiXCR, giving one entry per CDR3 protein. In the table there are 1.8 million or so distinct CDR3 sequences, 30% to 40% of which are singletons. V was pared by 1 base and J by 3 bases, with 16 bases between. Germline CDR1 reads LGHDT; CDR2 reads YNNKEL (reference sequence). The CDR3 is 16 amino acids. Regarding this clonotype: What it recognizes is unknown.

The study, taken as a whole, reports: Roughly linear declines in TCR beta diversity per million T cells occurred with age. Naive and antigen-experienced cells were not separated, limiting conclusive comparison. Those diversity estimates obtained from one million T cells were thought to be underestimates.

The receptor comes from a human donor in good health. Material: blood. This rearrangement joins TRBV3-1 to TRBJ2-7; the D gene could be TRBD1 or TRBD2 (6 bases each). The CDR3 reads CASSQGRGTHDYEQYF. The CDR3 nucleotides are TGTGCCAGCAGCCAAGGCCGCGGGACACATGACTACGAGCAGTACTTC.